The rows below give T cell receptor beta chains drawn from one sample of a study of T-cell reconstitution after alpha-beta-depleted transplantation in children. TCRdb redid the calling of the PCR reads with MiXCR, one entry per CDR3 protein. The sample includes hundreds of thousands of distinct CDR3 sequences, 10% to 15% of them seen just once. The source material was PBMCs, mostly from graft donor cells, sampled 360 days after TCRalphabeta/CD19-depleted stem cell transplant. The receptors come from a male patient between 10 and 17 years old who had a stem cell transplant for acute myeloid leukemia, so the T cells may come from the graft donor. The CDR3 runs from the conserved cysteine through the conserved F or W. D genes are given only for firm matches. The listing skips clone size in some rows; elsewhere it reads once, few, many or a size class.

clone_size	v_call	j_call	d_call	cdr3_nt	cdr3_aa
few	TRBV7-2	TRBJ2-7	TRBD2	TGTGCCAGCAGCTTCCCCGTGGCGGGAGGCCACGAGCAGTACTTC	CASSFPVAGGHEQYF
few	TRBV29-1	TRBJ2-1	.	TGCAGCGTAACCGGACAGGAGGGCCAAGGGTGGATTCAGTTCTTC	CSVTGQEGQGWIQFF
.	TRBV6-6	TRBJ2-5	.	TGTGCCAGCAGCCCCCACGCCCTAGAGACCCAGTACTTC	CASSPHALETQYF
.	TRBV4-3	TRBJ2-7	TRBD2	TGCGCCAGCAGCCAAGATGCAGGACTAGCGGGTCTCCCCTACGAGCAGTACTTC	CASSQDAGLAGLPYEQYF
few	TRBV7-8	TRBJ2-7	.	TGTGCCAGCAGCAGAGGGACTTTCTCCTACGAGCAGTACTTC	CASSRGTFSYEQYF
many	TRBV11-2	TRBJ2-7	TRBD2	TGTGCCAGCAGCAAAAGACTAGCGGGATCCTACGAGCAGTACTTC	CASSKRLAGSYEQYF
few	TRBV18	TRBJ2-7	.	TGTGCCAGCTCACCATGGCAACTAGCTGCCTACGAGCAGTACTTC	CASSPWQLAAYEQYF
many	TRBV11-2	TRBJ2-1	.	TGTGCCAGCAGCTGGAATAACGAGGTACTCGGACGGTACAATGAGCAGTTCTTC	CASSWNNEVLGRYNEQFF
.	TRBV11-2	TRBJ2-7	.	TGTGCCAGCAGCCCTCGGGGGCCCCACGAGCAGTACTTC	CASSPRGPHEQYF
.	TRBV5-5	TRBJ2-3	.	TGTGCCAGCAGCTTGGAAGTCAGCACAGATACGCAGTATTTT	CASSLEVSTDTQYF
.	TRBV20-1	TRBJ2-7	.	TGCAGTGCTTCGATCAGGAGTGCTTACGAGCAGTACTTC	CSASIRSAYEQYF
many	TRBV7-3	TRBJ2-1	.	TGTGCCAGCAGCTTAACAGGATGGCGCAATGAGCAGTTCTTC	CASSLTGWRNEQFF
.	TRBV18	TRBJ2-7	TRBD1	TGTGCCAGCTCGCAAACCGGGACAGTCCTCTACGAGCAGTACTTC	CASSQTGTVLYEQYF
few	TRBV11-2	TRBJ2-1	.	TGTGCCAGCAGCTTAGATCCTCGTTACAATGAGCAGTTCTTC	CASSLDPRYNEQFF
few	TRBV7-3	TRBJ2-1	TRBD2	TGTGCCAGCAGCGCCCTCGGACTAGCGGGAAGGCGGACCTACAATGAGCAGTTCTTC	CASSALGLAGRRTYNEQFF
few	TRBV25-1	TRBJ2-5	TRBD1	TGTGCCAGCAGTGAATCCGGTCAAGGGGGCCTCAAGGAGACCCAGTACTTC	CASSESGQGGLKETQYF
.	TRBV7-3	TRBJ2-2	.	TGTGCCAGCAGCTTTTCCGGGACCCAGAACACCGGGGAGCTGTTTTTT	CASSFSGTQNTGELFF
.	TRBV23-1	TRBJ2-3	.	TGCGCCAGCAGGCGGGAATGCGATACGCAGTATTTT	CASRRECDTQYF
.	TRBV5-1	TRBJ2-3	TRBD2	TGCGCCAGCAGCTTGGTCATAGCGGGAGTTAACACAGATACGCAGTATTTT	CASSLVIAGVNTDTQYF
.	TRBV29-1	TRBJ1-2	.	TGCAGCGTTGAAAGAGGGAATGGCTACACCTTC	CSVERGNGYTF
.	TRBV14	TRBJ2-1	TRBD2	TGTGCCAGCAGCCAACTAGCGGGAGCCACAAAAGGGCAGTTCTTC	CASSQLAGATKGQFF
few	TRBV29-1	TRBJ1-1	.	TGCAGCGTTGGCCACGGACAGAACACTGAAGCTTTCTTT	CSVGHGQNTEAFF
.	TRBV12-3/TRBV12-4	TRBJ2-3	TRBD1	TGTGCCAGCAGTCGAGACAGGGGGGTTGATACGCAGTATTTT	CASSRDRGVDTQYF